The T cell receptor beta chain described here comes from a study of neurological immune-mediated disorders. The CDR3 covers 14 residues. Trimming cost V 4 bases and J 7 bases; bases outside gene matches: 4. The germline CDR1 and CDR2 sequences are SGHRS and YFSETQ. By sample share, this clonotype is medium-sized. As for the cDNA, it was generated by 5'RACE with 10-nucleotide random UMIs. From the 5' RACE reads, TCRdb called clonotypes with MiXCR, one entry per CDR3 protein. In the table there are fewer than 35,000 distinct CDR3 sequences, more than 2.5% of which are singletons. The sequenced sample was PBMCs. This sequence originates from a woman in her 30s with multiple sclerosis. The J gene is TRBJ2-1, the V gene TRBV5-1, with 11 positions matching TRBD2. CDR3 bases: TGCGCCAGCAGCATAGCGGGAGGGTCAAATGAGCAGTTCTTC. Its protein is CASSIAGGSNEQFF.